The 20 T cell receptor beta chains presented below share a single source sample, sequenced in a study of blood T cell repertoires in COVID-19. TCRdb's copy holds only in-frame clones and misses some; the assay was immunoSEQ multiplex PCR. Counted here are 300,000 to 400,000 clones, 90% occurring once; the ten biggest clones make up 2.6%. Source material: PBMCs or T cells enriched from blood (not recorded which). These receptors came from a man between 60 and 70 years old who had recovered from COVID-19.

The rearrangement uses TRBV4-2 and TRBJ1-6; D call uncertain. The CDR3 covers 15 residues. Between the trimmed V and J ends, which lost 0 bases and 10 bases, there was a span of 13 bases. CDR1 LGHNA and CDR2 YNFKEQ come from the germline V gene. CDR3 loop: CASSQEISLRSPLHF. Here the CDR3 DNA reads TGTGCCAGCAGCCAAGAGATTAGCCTCCGGTCACCCCTCCACTTT.

The genes are TRBV6-5 and TRBJ1-5, with TRBD1 matching over 11 bases. The ends lost 4 bases at V and 4 bases at J; junction bases unmatched: 6. Per the germline V gene, CDR1 is MNHEY and CDR2 is SVGAGI. The CDR3 is 16 residues long. Here the CDR3 DNA reads TGTGCCAGCAGTTCGCTGGGACAGGGGGAAAATCAGCCCCAGCATTTT. This translates into CASSSLGQGENQPQHF.

The V call is TRBV20-1, the J call TRBJ1-2; D is uncertain. V was trimmed by 6 bases and J by 5 bases, leaving 10 bases between them. This CDR3 is 11 amino acids long. The germline V gene encodes CDR1 DFQATT and CDR2 SNEGSKA (reference sequence). The CDR3 DNA sequence: TGCAGTGCCATGCGAGAGTATGGCTACACCTTC. Residues: CSAMREYGYTF.

This clone was observed many times. This chain uses TRBV27 with TRBJ2-1; D may be TRBD1 (5 bases). The CDR3 sequence is 20 residues long. V was shortened by 2 bases and J by 1 base, with 24 bases between the two germline ends. CDR1 is MNHEY and CDR2 is SMNVEV in the germline V gene (reference sequence). The DNA for the CDR3 is TGTGCCAGCAGTTTAATCACAGTTCGAAGCAGGGCGAAATCCTACAATGAGCAGTTCTTC. It translates to CASSLITVRSRAKSYNEQFF.

The chain combines TRBV27 with TRBJ2-1, with D perhaps TRBD2 (6 bases). Trimming stripped 4 bases from V and 4 bases from J, with 11 bases between. The CDR3 has 14 amino acids. The V gene's germline CDR1 is MNHEY and CDR2 SMNVEV (reference sequence). In DNA, the CDR3 is TGTGCCAGCAGTTCCGCGGGATTTTACAATGAGCAGTTCTTC. This gives the protein CASSSAGFYNEQFF.

The V and J genes are TRBV19 and TRBJ2-5, with a weak D call TRBD1 (7 bases). The CDR3 loop spans 14 amino acids. Trimming left V 4 bases short and J 5 bases short, with 14 bases between. The V gene's germline CDR1 is LNHDA and CDR2 SQIVND (reference sequence). The CDR3 sequence is CASSNGQDYETQYF. The CDR3 nucleotides read TGTGCCAGTAGTAACGGACAGGACTATGAGACCCAGTACTTC.

The chain links TRBV2 to TRBJ2-7, with 7 bases aligning to TRBD1. The CDR3 loop spans 14 amino acids. The J segment lost 2 bases and the V segment lost 6 bases, leaving 7 bases of the junction unmatched. Germline V gene sequence: CDR1 SNHLY, CDR2 FYNNEI. In DNA form, the CDR3 reads TGTGCCAGCAGAGCCGGGACAGCAACCTACGAGCAGTACTTC. As protein: CASRAGTATYEQYF.

V is TRBV7-2 and J is TRBJ2-4; 9 bases align to TRBD1. The CDR3 loop spans 14 amino acids. The V and J ends lost 5 bases and 8 bases, in that order; junction bases with no gene match: 7. Looked up from germline, CDR1 is SGHTA and CDR2 is FQGNSA. The CDR3 is CASSPTGGQDIQYF. CDR3 coding DNA: TGTGCCAGCAGCCCAACAGGGGGCCAGGACATTCAGTACTTC. The whole variable domain, filled in from reference TRBV7-2 and TRBJ2-4, reads GAGVSQSPSNKVTEKGKDVELRCDPISGHTALYWYRQSLGQGLEFLIYFQGNSAPDKSGLPSDRFSAERTGGSVSTLTIQRTQQEDSAVYLCASSPTGGQDIQYFGAGTRLSVL.

The chain uses TRBV10-1 and TRBJ2-2; 12 positions agree with TRBD2. J gave up 5 bases and V 6 bases, and 4 bases lay outside the gene matches. This CDR3 spans 15 amino acids. Looked up from germline, CDR1 is WNHNN and CDR2 is SYGVQD (reference sequence). The CDR3 reads CASSSGTSGTGELFF. CDR3 nucleotide sequence: TGCGCCAGCAGCTCCGGGACTAGCGGGACCGGGGAGCTGTTTTTT.

The gene calls are TRBV2 and TRBJ1-5; 8 bases are shared with TRBD1. CDR3 size: 15 residues. With V trimmed by 5 bases and J by 1 base, 4 bases remained unmatched. Germline CDR1 is SNHLY and CDR2 is FYNNEI. This CDR3 reads CASSTDRASNQPQHF. CDR3 DNA sequence: TGTGCCAGCAGTACGGACAGGGCGAGCAATCAGCCCCAGCATTTT.

This chain joins TRBV5-1 and TRBJ2-7, with 7 bases identical to TRBD1. Germline CDR1 is SGHRS and CDR2 is YFSETQ. V trimming: 2 bases; J trimming: 7 bases; junction bases outside the gene matches: 3. This CDR3 spans 12 amino acids. The CDR3 coding sequence is TGCGCCAGCAGCTTCAGGGGGTGGGAGCAGTACTTC. Protein product: CASSFRGWEQYF.

The V call is TRBV5-1, the J call TRBJ2-1; 9 nucleotides match TRBD2. Germline CDR1 and CDR2: SGHRS and YFSETQ. The CDR3 is 16 amino acids. The V gene end was trimmed by 3 bases and the J gene end by 8 bases; junction bases not matched to a gene: 12. CDR3 in DNA: TGCGCCAGCAGCTATATAAATAGCGGGAGCGGGGATGAGCAGTTCTTC. It encodes CASSYINSGSGDEQFF. Full variable domain (outside the CDR3, taken from reference TRBV5-1 and TRBJ2-1): KAGVTQTPRYLIKTRGQQVTLSCSPISGHRSVSWYQQTPGQGLQFLFEYFSETQRNKGNFPGRFSGRQFSNSRSEMNVSTLELGDSALYLCASSYINSGSGDEQFFGPGTRLTVL.

This chain connects TRBV4-2 to TRBJ2-7, with 9 bases identical to TRBD1. The CDR3 runs 14 residues. The V segment lost 1 base and the J segment 6 bases; nucleotides outside the gene matches: 4. The germline CDR1 and CDR2 sequences are LGHNA and YNFKEQ. The CDR3 region has the DNA TGTGCCAGCAGCCAAGGGACAGGGGAGGTCGAGCAGTACTTC. It encodes CASSQGTGEVEQYF.

V usage is TRBV24-1 and J usage is TRBJ1-2, with TRBD1 as a possible D gene (5 bases). The germline V gene has CDR1 KGHDR and CDR2 SFDVKD. With 3 bases removed from V and 8 bases from J, the gap between germline ends came to 21 bases. CDR3 size: 16 residues. CDR3 sequence: CATSDPGTATAGGYTF. The CDR3 nucleotides read TGTGCCACCAGTGATCCCGGGACTGCCACCGCGGGAGGCTACACCTTC.

This chain links TRBV6-1 with TRBJ2-3; TRBD2 is a possible D gene (5 bases). Trimming took 4 bases from V and 0 from J, leaving 14 bases between them. The germline V gene has CDR1 MNHNS and CDR2 SASEGT. The CDR3 is 16 residues long. The CDR3 DNA reads TGTGCCAGCAGTGGGACTCCATCCCTTAGCACAGATACGCAGTATTTT. Its translation is CASSGTPSLSTDTQYF.

This clone was detected once. The V call is TRBV18, the J call TRBJ2-7, with 7 nucleotides matching TRBD1. With 6 bases clipped from V and 6 bases from J, the junction kept 8 bases outside the gene matches. Germline assignment: CDR1 KGHSH and CDR2 LQKENI. CDR3 size: 13 residues. CDR3 sequence (DNA): TGTGCCAGCTCCCCCGACAGGGTGTCCGAGCAGTACTTC. Amino acids: CASSPDRVSEQYF.

This chain uses TRBV10-2 with TRBJ2-1; D is perhaps TRBD1 (6 bases). The ends were cut back, 7 bases at V and 6 bases at J, with 22 bases in the middle. Per the germline V gene, CDR1 is WSHSY and CDR2 is SAAADI. CDR3 length: 16 residues. The CDR3 DNA sequence: TGCGCCAGCACCCCTGGCAGGGGACACGGGGCCAATGAGCAGTTCTTC. As protein: CASTPGRGHGANEQFF.

A word on this clone: Distinct nucleotide sequences in the sample also encode this CDR3. The chain links TRBV5-1 to TRBJ2-7; D gene unclear. Trimming removed 0 bases from V and 3 bases from J, with 4 bases in between. The CDR3 extends over 12 amino acids. Germline CDR1 is SGHRS and CDR2 is YFSETQ. CDR3 DNA sequence: TGCGCCAGCAGCTTGGGAGGCTACGAGCAGTACTTC. It specifies CASSLGGYEQYF.

This rearrangement joins TRBV12-3 or TRBV12-4 to TRBJ2-3; unclear D gene. Trimming cost V 5 bases and J 4 bases, with 4 bases left between them. This CDR3 contains 11 residues. Written as DNA, the CDR3 is TGTGCCAGCAGTCCCGCAGATACGCAGTATTTT. The encoded protein is CASSPADTQYF.

This clone was picked up one time. The chain links TRBV19 to TRBJ1-2; D may be TRBD1 (6 bases). This CDR3 comprises 12 residues. The ends were cut back, 3 bases at V and 5 bases at J, with 7 bases in the middle. Germline V lookup: CDR1 LNHDA, CDR2 SQIVND (reference sequence). The CDR3 sequence: CASSIQGYGYTF. The CDR3 nucleotides are TGTGCCAGTAGTATTCAGGGGTATGGCTACACCTTC. Full variable domain (outside the CDR3, taken from reference TRBV19 and TRBJ1-2): DGGITQSPKYLFRKEGQNVTLSCEQNLNHDAMYWYRQDPGQGLRLIYYSQIVNDFQKGDIAEGYSVSREKKESFPLTVTSAQKNPTAFYLCASSIQGYGYTFGSGTRLTVV.